The 9 T cell receptor beta chains reported below all come from one sample, sequenced in a study of OX40 agonist ivuxolimab in advanced cancers. Profiling relied on immunoSEQ multiplex PCR, and the TCRdb table lists in-frame clones only, not all of them. The sample consists of 50,000 to 55,000 clones, roughly 84% of them appearing once. The specimen was CD4+ or CD8+ T cells sorted from blood, collected in a trial of the OX40 agonist ivuxolimab. All receptors derive from an adult with an advanced solid tumor such as melanoma, head and neck, liver or kidney cancer.

The rearrangement joins TRBV18 to TRBJ2-3, with D unclear. Germline V gene sequence: CDR1 KGHSH, CDR2 LQKENI. Trimming stripped 2 bases from V and 6 bases from J, with 9 bases between. This CDR3 has 13 residues. The CDR3 sequence is CASSPGPWDTQYF. CDR3 DNA sequence: TGTGCCAGCTCACCAGGGCCGTGGGATACGCAGTATTTT.

This clone was observed a handful of times. The chain recombines TRBV28 with TRBJ2-7; weak D call: TRBD1 (6 bases). V was shortened by 6 bases and J by 5 bases, with 14 bases between the two germline ends. This CDR3 region has 13 residues. Germline values: CDR1 MDHEN, CDR2 SYDVKM. The CDR3 here is CASRRANRDEQYF. The DNA of the CDR3 is TGTGCCAGCAGAAGGGCGAACAGGGACGAGCAGTACTTC.

V and J are TRBV7-6 and TRBJ2-5, with a possible D match to TRBD1 (5 bases). V lost 5 bases, J lost 0 bases, and 10 bases lay in between. The length of the CDR3 is 14 residues. Per germline, CDR1 SGHVS and CDR2 FNYEAQ. Here the CDR3 reads CASSLDSDQETQYF. CDR3 bases: TGTGCCAGCAGCCTCGACAGCGACCAAGAGACCCAGTACTTC.

This clone came up once. In nucleotides, the CDR3 is TGTGCCAGCAGCCCCTATTCCGGCTACAATGAGCAGTTCTTC. It codes for CASSPYSGYNEQFF. This chain uses TRBV11-3 with TRBJ2-1; D remains ambiguous. Looked up from germline, CDR1 is SGHNT and CDR2 is YENEEA. The CDR3 has 14 residues. V was pared by 5 bases and J by 3 bases, with 11 bases between.

This chain joins TRBV5-1 and TRBJ2-1; D is perhaps TRBD2 (6 bases). Germline V gives CDR1 SGHRS, CDR2 YFSETQ. The ends were cut back, 0 bases at V and 7 bases at J, with 8 bases in the middle. The CDR3 covers 13 residues. The CDR3 loop reads CASSLAAGNEQFF. The CDR3, as DNA: TGCGCCAGCAGCTTGGCCGCGGGGAATGAGCAGTTCTTC.

CDR3 nucleotides: TGTGCCAGCAGCGAGGGACCGGAGCCCTCTGGAAACACCATATATTTT. Translating it yields CASSEGPEPSGNTIYF. The chain is built from TRBV9 and TRBJ1-3, with a tentative D call TRBD1 (5 bases). In germline, CDR1 is SGDLS, CDR2 YYNGEE. The V end lost 3 bases, the J end lost 0 bases, and 13 bases lay between the germline ends. There are 16 residues in the CDR3.

This clone was seen a few times. This chain links TRBV29-1 with TRBJ2-5, with a possible D match to TRBD2 (5 bases). This CDR3 contains 12 residues. Trimming removed 4 bases at V and 2 bases at J, with 8 bases between. Germline V lookup: CDR1 SQVTM, CDR2 ANQGSEA. The CDR3 region has the DNA TGCAGCGTTGCGGGGATTCAAGAGACCCAGTACTTC. The encoded protein is CSVAGIQETQYF.

The V gene is TRBV10-1, the J gene TRBJ2-3, with TRBD2 matching 10 bases. Trimming at V came to 3 bases and at J to 1 base, leaving 1 base not matched to a gene. The CDR3 runs 15 residues. CDR1 is WNHNN and CDR2 is SYGVQD in the germline V gene (reference sequence). CDR3: CASSEGTSGTDTQYF. DNA for the CDR3: TGCGCCAGCAGTGAAGGGACTAGCGGCACAGATACGCAGTATTTT.

The chain combines TRBV4-2 with TRBJ2-7; D is undetermined. CDR3 length equals 13 residues. The V and J ends lost 0 bases and 7 bases respectively, with 10 bases between them. CDR1 and CDR2 from the germline V gene are LGHNA and YNFKEQ. The CDR3 is CASSQDKGLEQYF. The CDR3 bases are TGTGCCAGCAGCCAAGATAAGGGTTTGGAGCAGTACTTC.